This T cell receptor (beta chain) was sequenced in a study of blood T cell repertoires in COVID-19 (dated by TCRdb to the early 2020s). With respect to the entire study: Samples from collaborators originated in the United States, Italy and Spain and spanned both the acute and convalescent phases of COVID-19. The material from the prospective study consisted of cDNA or gDNA derived from T cells, B-cell-depleted T cells, or PBMCs. Deeply sampled blood TCRbeta repertoires from subjects exposed to, actively infected with, or recovered from COVID-19 were included in the dataset. The samples were drawn from the first 160 participants of the ongoing ImmuneRACE study and from 950 to 1,500 subjects provided by 6 global collaborators. HLA class I and class II types, where available, came from metadata supplied by the sample provider rather than from assay-based typing. The sample metadata nearly always contained a de-identified subject ID, COVID-19 status, age in years and sex. The repertoires were released in a freely available public database meant as a resource for research on the immune response to SARS-CoV-2.

Each collaborating institution followed its own protocols to collect whole blood in K2EDTA tubes. For TCRbeta analysis, collaborators shipped samples in one of three forms: frozen whole blood, isolated PBMCs, or DNA extracted from either of those sample types. What the research found in general, with its limitations: The amount of clinical and demographic metadata varied by source and participant and was provided uncurated.

V drops 5 bases and J drops 5 bases, leaving 13 bases in between. From a lookup of the germline V gene, CDR1 and CDR2 are MNHEY and SVGAGI. The CDR3, from cysteine to phenylalanine, totals 14 residues. Only the CDR3 part of the read is kept: 42 bases, read in frame from the first base. A remark on this clone: Its antigen has not been determined. The input lacks base qualities; no much larger clone sits a single base away.

TCRbeta CDR3 regions were amplified from genomic DNA by means of the immunoSEQ Assay, a bias-controlled multiplex PCR. The original methods were these. Nucleated cell counts per sample were estimated from amplification of reference gene primers within the assay. To quantify the absolute abundance of each unique TCRbeta CDR3 rearrangement, sequence reads were collapsed and filtered. For each sample, productive Simpson clonality was calculated as the square root of Simpson's diversity index over productive rearrangements. The immuneACCESS repertoire file appears here via TCRdb, limited to in-frame rearrangements. These files lack a portion of the clones; in checked studies, under half of the deficit traces to unresolved V genes, and the cause of the others is not known. V and J calls and clone size are given by that table; D and trimming were obtained from the DNA. This sample gives 87,000 or so clones in total; about 88% of them show up just once. The ten biggest clones cover roughly 5.4% of the sample.

The sequence derives from a man in his forties with acute or convalescent COVID-19. What was sequenced was peripheral blood. The rearranged segments are TRBV6-5 and TRBJ1-5; there is no confident call for the D gene. The CDR3 is CASSNRRDDQPQHF. The DNA sequence reads TGTGCCAGCAGTAACCGGAGGGATGATCAGCCCCAGCATTTT.